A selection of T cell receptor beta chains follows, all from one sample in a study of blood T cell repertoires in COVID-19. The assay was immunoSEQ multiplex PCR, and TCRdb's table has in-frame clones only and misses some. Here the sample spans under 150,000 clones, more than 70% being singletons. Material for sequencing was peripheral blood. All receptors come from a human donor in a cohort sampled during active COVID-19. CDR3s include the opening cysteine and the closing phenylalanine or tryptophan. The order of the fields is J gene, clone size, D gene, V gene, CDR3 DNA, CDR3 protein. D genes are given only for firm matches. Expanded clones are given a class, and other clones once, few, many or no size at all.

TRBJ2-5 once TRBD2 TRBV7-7 TGTGCCAGCAGCTTAACTAGCGGGGGGGCGCAAGAGACCCAGTACTTC CASSLTSGGAQETQYF
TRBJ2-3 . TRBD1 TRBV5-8 TGTGCCAGCAGCTTGGGACAGGGGTTTAGCACAGATACGCAGTATTTT CASSLGQGFSTDTQYF
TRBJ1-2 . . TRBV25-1 TGTGCCAGCAGTGCGGGGGGGCGCGACTATGGCTACACCTTC CASSAGGRDYGYTF
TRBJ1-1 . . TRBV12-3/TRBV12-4 TGTGCCAGCAGTTTAGGGCCGGGAACTGAAGCTTTCTTT CASSLGPGTEAFF
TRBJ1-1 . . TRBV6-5 TGTGCCAGCAGACGGACTTCGAGGACTGAAGCTTTCTTT CASRRTSRTEAFF
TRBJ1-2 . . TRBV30 TGTGCCTGGAGGGCGCGGGGCCGCCGCTATGGCTACACCTTC CAWRARGRRYGYTF
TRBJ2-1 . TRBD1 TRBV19 TGTGCCAGTAGAAACATAGAGGGACAGAGGTCCTACAATGAGCAGTTCTTC CASRNIEGQRSYNEQFF
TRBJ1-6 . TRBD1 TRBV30 TGTGCCTGGAGTCCGGGACAGCGCCCGGTACCCCTCCACTTT CAWSPGQRPVPLHF
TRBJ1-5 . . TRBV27 TGTGCCAGCAGTTGGGTTGGGGGGCAGCCCCAGCATTTT CASSWVGGQPQHF
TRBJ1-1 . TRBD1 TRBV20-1 TGCAGTGCGTGGACAGGCCTTGAAGCTTTCTTT CSAWTGLEAFF
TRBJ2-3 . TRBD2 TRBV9 TGTGCCAGCAGCGTAGATCCGCGGGGGGGATACACAGATACGCAGTATTTT CASSVDPRGGYTDTQYF
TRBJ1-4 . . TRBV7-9 TGTGCCAGCAGCCGTAGCGCAGGTCATAATGAAAAACTGTTTTTT CASSRSAGHNEKLFF
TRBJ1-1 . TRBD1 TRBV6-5 TGTGCCAGCATGGGACAGACGAACACTGAAGCTTTCTTT CASMGQTNTEAFF
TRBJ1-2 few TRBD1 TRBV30 TGTGCCAGGCGGGGGACAGGCTATGGCTACACCTTC CARRGTGYGYTF
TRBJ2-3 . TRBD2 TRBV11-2 TGTGCCAGCAGCCCGGGACTAGCGGGGGCTACGCAGTATTTT CASSPGLAGATQYF
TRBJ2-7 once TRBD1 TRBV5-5 TGTGCCAGCAGCGCGGGACAGGTCTTCGGCCTTCGGGGCTACGAGCAGTACTTC CASSAGQVFGLRGYEQYF
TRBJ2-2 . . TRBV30 TGTGCCAATAGGGGGACCGGGGAGCTGTTTTTT CANRGTGELFF
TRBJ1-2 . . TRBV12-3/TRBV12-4 TGTGCCAGCAGTTTAAACAGCTATGGCTACACCTTC CASSLNSYGYTF
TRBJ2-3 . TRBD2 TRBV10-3 TGTGCCATCAACAGCGGGGGGGCCGGGGATACGCAGTATTTT CAINSGGAGDTQYF
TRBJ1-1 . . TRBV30 TGTGCCTGGAGGTACAGGGATCTTCTGAACACTGAAGCTTTCTTT CAWRYRDLLNTEAFF
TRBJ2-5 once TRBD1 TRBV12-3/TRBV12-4 TGTGCCAGCAGTTTGGACAGGGGTGAGACCCAGTACTTC CASSLDRGETQYF
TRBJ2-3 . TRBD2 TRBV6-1 TGTGCCAGCAATGAACTAGCGGGGGCAGATACGCAGTATTTT CASNELAGADTQYF
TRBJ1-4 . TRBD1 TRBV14 TGTGCCAGCAGCCTCGGGGAACAGGGGGACGGGGAAAAACTGTTTTTT CASSLGEQGDGEKLFF
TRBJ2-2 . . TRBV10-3 TGTGCCATCAGTGAGTCAAACCTAATCGGGGAGCTGTTTTTT CAISESNLIGELFF
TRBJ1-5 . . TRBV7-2 TGTGCCAGCAGTACAGGCGTTATTAATCAGCCCCAGCATTTT CASSTGVINQPQHF
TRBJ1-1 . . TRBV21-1 TGTGCCAGCAGCCCGCGACAGATCACTGAAGCTTTCTTT CASSPRQITEAFF
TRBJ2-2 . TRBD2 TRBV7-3 TGTGCCAGCAGCCAACAGACTAGCGGGGGGCCGACGAACACCGGGGAGCTGTTTTTT CASSQQTSGGPTNTGELFF
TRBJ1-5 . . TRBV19 TGTGCCAGTAGTATGGGTACGGGGACAACCAATCAGCCCCAGCATTTT CASSMGTGTTNQPQHF
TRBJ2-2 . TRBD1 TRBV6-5 TGTGCCAGCAGTTTCGGGACAGTAAACACCGGGGAGCTGTTTTTT CASSFGTVNTGELFF
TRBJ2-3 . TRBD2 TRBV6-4 TGTGCCAGCAGTGACTCCTCGGGGGGGCCCATCGAGGGTACGCAGTATTTT CASSDSSGGPIEGTQYF
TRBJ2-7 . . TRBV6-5 TGTGCCAGCAAACCTCGACTCATACCCTCCGAGCAGTACTTC CASKPRLIPSEQYF
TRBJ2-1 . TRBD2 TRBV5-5 TGTGCCAGCAGCTTGGCCCCACTAGCGGGGGATTCCTACAATGAGCAGTTCTTC CASSLAPLAGDSYNEQFF
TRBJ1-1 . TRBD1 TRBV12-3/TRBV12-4 TGTGCCAGCGGATGGACAGGGGAAGCTTTCTTT CASGWTGEAFF
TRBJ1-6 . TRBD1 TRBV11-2 TGTGCCAGCAGCTTTTCAGGGGGCGATAATTCACCCCTCCACTTT CASSFSGGDNSPLHF
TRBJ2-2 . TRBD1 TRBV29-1 TGCAGCGCCCTGACCGGGACAGGGACCTCGAACACCGGGGAGCTGTTTTTT CSALTGTGTSNTGELFF
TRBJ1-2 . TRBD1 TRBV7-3 TGTGCCAGCAGCTTAAGCGGGACAGGGGAACTGGGCTACACCTTC CASSLSGTGELGYTF
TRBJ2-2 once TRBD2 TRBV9 TGTGCCAGCAGCCCCCTAGCGGGGAGTGGCGGGGAGCTGTTTTTT CASSPLAGSGGELFF
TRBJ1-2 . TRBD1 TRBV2 TGTGCCAGCAGTGAGCGGACAGGTACTTCCTATGGCTACACCTTC CASSERTGTSYGYTF
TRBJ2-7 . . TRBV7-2 TGTGCCAGCAGCTTAGCAGCATTGTCACCCACCTACGAGCAGTACTTC CASSLAALSPTYEQYF
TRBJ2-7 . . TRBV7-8 TGTGCCAGCAGCCATGGGGCAGGGCTGGGCGAGCAGTACTTC CASSHGAGLGEQYF
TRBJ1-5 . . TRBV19 TGTGCCAGTAGTATAGGAGGGGGGGATCAGCCCCAGCATTTT CASSIGGGDQPQHF
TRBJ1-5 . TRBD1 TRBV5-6 TGTGCCAGCAGCCTGGGACAGGTACTCAATCAGCCCCAGCATTTT CASSLGQVLNQPQHF